This T cell receptor (beta chain) was identified during a study of technical replicates of blood from several donors. Only in-frame clones appear in the TCRdb table, and some are missing; sequencing was by immunoSEQ multiplex PCR. The table shows tens of thousands of clones, with over 85% occurring only once. From germline, CDR1 is LNHNV and CDR2 YYDKDF (reference sequence). V lost 0 bases and J 1 base, leaving 9 bases between the germline ends. There are 15 residues in the CDR3. The receptor's source is a human donor in good health. The sequenced sample was T cells isolated from PBMCs. The J gene is TRBJ1-1, the V gene TRBV15; D not resolved. The CDR3 sequence is CATSRDWASNTEAFF. DNA of the CDR3: TGTGCCACCAGCAGAGATTGGGCTTCGAACACTGAAGCTTTCTTT.